The clone carrying this T cell receptor (beta chain) was counted only a few times. The record originates from a study of T cell changes during pregnancy in multiple sclerosis. CDR3 length: 10 residues. CDR1 and CDR2 from the germline V gene are SQVTM and ANQGSEA. The V end lost 5 bases, the J end lost 2 bases, and 3 bases lay between the germline ends. The method was immunoSEQ multiplex PCR; TCRdb's version includes in-frame clones alone and lacks a portion of them. The sample has more than 80,000 clones, 80% to 95% seen once; the top ten hold roughly 1.4%. The chain uses TRBV29-1 and TRBJ1-1, with D hard to call. The sequence was collected from a female donor with multiple sclerosis, enrolled in a pregnancy study. The sample consisted of peripheral blood, taken in the first trimester of pregnancy. CDR3 residues: CSVQNTEAFF. In DNA, the CDR3 is TGCAGCGTTCAAAACACTGAAGCTTTCTTT.